Each of the 5 T cell receptor beta chains below was sequenced from the same sample in a study of T cells in Graves' hyperthyroidism and ophthalmopathy. RNA transcripts served as the template for amplifying TCR beta CDR3 regions. The TCR CDR3 was amplified in a first-round RT-PCR using the HTBI primer set. TCRdb ran MiXCR on the multiplex PCR reads and lists one entry per CDR3 protein. The data hold roughly 150,000 distinct CDR3 sequences, with 8% to 9.5% observed a single time. What was sequenced was blood. The receptors come from a woman under 30 with Graves' hyperthyroidism that later progressed to Graves' ophthalmopathy.

This clonotype turned up a few times. The chain uses TRBV20-1 and TRBJ2-7; D is unresolved. The CDR3 sequence is 12 residues long. Trimming took 4 bases from V and 1 from J, leaving 8 bases between them. In germline, CDR1 is DFQATT, CDR2 SNEGSKA (reference sequence). CDR3 nucleotide sequence: TGCAGTGCTAACAGTCTGTCCTACGAGCAGTACTTC. Amino acid sequence: CSANSLSYEQYF.

Many counts were recorded for this clonotype. The V gene is TRBV11-2, the J gene TRBJ1-6; 7 nucleotides line up with TRBD1. This CDR3 has 16 residues. Germline V CDR1 and CDR2: SGHAT, FQNNGV. Trimming cost V 8 bases and J 6 bases; bases outside gene matches: 13. CDR3 in DNA: TGTGCCAGCCACTCGGGCCGACAGGGACCTAATTCACCCCTCCACTTT. This gives the protein CASHSGRQGPNSPLHF.

This clonotype was detected ten times or more. This chain's CDR3 is CSAPNTIGLTNEKLFF. CDR3 DNA: TGCAGTGCTCCTAATACAATCGGACTAACTAATGAAAAACTGTTTTTT. V is TRBV20-1 and J is TRBJ1-4; the D is unclear. This CDR3 comprises 16 residues. Germline V gene lookup returns CDR1 DFQATT and CDR2 SNEGSKA (reference sequence). Trimming cost V 5 bases and J 1 base, with 17 bases left between them.

This clonotype was seen many times. V is TRBV6-1 and J is TRBJ2-3, with D possibly matching TRBD2 (5 bases). Trimming shortened V by 5 bases and J by 0 bases, and 12 bases separated the two germline ends. CDR3 length: 15 residues. Germline values: CDR1 MNHNS, CDR2 SASEGT. Here the CDR3 reads CASSSTGRSTDTQYF. The CDR3 DNA reads TGTGCCAGCAGTTCCACGGGGAGAAGCACAGATACGCAGTATTTT.

This clonotype was recorded at least ten times. This chain uses TRBV9 with TRBJ2-2; 9 bases are shared with TRBD2. This CDR3 spans 16 amino acids. The V segment lost 4 bases and the J segment 4 bases; nucleotides outside the gene matches: 8. CDR1 is SGDLS and CDR2 is YYNGEE in the germline V gene. Written as DNA, the CDR3 is TGTGCCAGCAGCCCACAGTCTAGCGGGGTCACCGGGGAGCTGTTTTTT. Translating gives CASSPQSSGVTGELFF.